Sequencing of this TCR beta chain was carried out in a study of T cells in Graves' hyperthyroidism and ophthalmopathy (dated by TCRdb to 2018 to 2020). As for the study more broadly: Peripheral blood samples were taken at the time of initial diagnosis, prior to any treatment. The 100 or so discovery patients were randomly divided into training and test sets at a 7:3 ratio. Once sampling was done, hyperthyroidism patients were given methimazole at a starting dose of 30 mg daily, whereas ophthalmopathy patients were given high-dose intravenous methylprednisolone. The study also compared thyroid tissue and blood T-cell repertoires from several Graves' hyperthyroidism patients. To identify TCR V-J signatures that set the groups apart, the researchers used a discovery cohort of 100 patients, made up of some 41 with Graves' ophthalmopathy and 57 with stable Graves' hyperthyroidism. The paper describes TCR Vbeta CDR3 sequencing of about 140 peripheral blood samples, made up of roughly 45 ophthalmopathy patients, roughly 80 hyperthyroidism patients and about 17 progressor patients. Prospective prediction of ophthalmopathy was tested in an independent validation cohort consisting of 18 to 20 hyperthyroidism patients and approximately 16 patients who later progressed to ophthalmopathy.

V sheds 0 bases and J sheds 4 bases, leaving 7 bases between their ends. The CDR3 covers 14 residues, taking in both the cysteine and the phenylalanine. Kept here is only the CDR3 DNA, which spans 42 bases and is read in frame from base 1. CDR1 LGHNA and CDR2 YSLEER were looked up in the germline V gene. In the ophthalmopathy patients, disease was moderately to severely active, with a Clinical Activity Score of 3 or more, a NOSPECS grade of 4 or more, and a duration of less than 3 months. Patients with uncontrolled infections, other autoimmune diseases, pregnancy or lactation were excluded. Diagnoses were established on the basis of clinical symptoms, serum thyroxine and TRAb, thyroid ultrasound, and orbital computed tomography. Ficoll-Paque density gradient centrifugation was used to isolate PBMCs from under 11 ml of fresh peripheral blood. Total RNA was extracted using Trizol reagent, and RNA quality was assessed on an Agilent 2100 Bioanalyzer.

In its sample, this clonotype was seen many times. What antigen it recognizes has not been identified. Base qualities are not provided; no much larger clone lies one nucleotide away. The paper's findings and limits, for the study overall: A model built on a 13 V-J signature distinguished ophthalmopathy from stable hyperthyroidism, reaching roughly 88% sensitivity and under 84% specificity in cross-validation and 80%/75% in testing. Most expanded thyroid clonotypes (frequency above 0.001) were also detected in blood, suggesting blood repertoires may reflect thyroid immune responses. In validation, the model predicted progression to ophthalmopathy a median of roughly six months before onset, with about 70% sensitivity and roughly 72% specificity. Sample size was not statistically predetermined, and blinding of investigators to group allocation was not performed.

Amplification of TCR beta CDR3 regions was carried out from RNA transcripts. A first-round RT-PCR of the TCR CDR3 used the HTBI primer set with the Qiagen OneStep RT-PCR kit. A second multiplex PCR round built the libraries, followed by size selection and purification. Paired-end sequencing of the libraries was performed with 100 bp reads on an Illumina HiSeq2000. In the source study's methods: SOAPnuke was used to process the raw data, removing reads that contained adapters or uncalled bases, had a mean Phred below 15, or lacked an exact match to the constant primer or identifier. High-quality paired reads were merged with COPE v1.2.5, and unique nucleotide sequences were defined as clonotypes. MiTCR v1.1 was used to align the clonotypes against IMGT TRBV, TRBD and TRBJ reference segments. The analysis included only V-J combinations with a frequency above 0.0001, which together covered around 99% of the repertoires. The TCS score was defined as the ratio of F50 (clonal expansion) to E x V (chaos), calculated using BLOSUM62-based TCRdist between CDR3 peptides within each V-J. Welch's t-statistics and random forest reduced fewer than 600 V-J features to around 14, which were used in a naive Bayes classifier (R e1071). TCRdb itself trimmed the public reads at Q25 with fastp, ran MiXCR and retained productive beta chains. For every CDR3 protein sequence, its rows merge into one entry that carries the most common genes and DNA. The V and J calls and clone size are TCRdb's, not the authors'. Counted in this sample were hundreds of thousands of distinct CDR3 sequences; around 22% of them appeared once. About 10% of the sample is in the top ten clones.

The receptor chain draws on TRBV4-3 and TRBJ1-5; the D gene assignment is ambiguous. This receptor was taken from a woman in her 30s with Graves' ophthalmopathy. Sequencing was carried out using blood. This receptor has the CDR3 CASSQEAGNQPQHF. The DNA sequence is given as TGCGCCAGCAGCCAAGAAGCGGGAAATCAGCCCCAGCATTTT.